The rows below give T cell receptor beta chains drawn from one sample of a study of blood T cells in healthy people across ages. One entry per CDR3 protein, called by TCRdb with MiXCR from the 5' RACE reads. The sample has 850,000 to 1,000,000 distinct CDR3 sequences, about 48% seen once. The source material was blood. The receptors originated from a man aged 25-45 years in good health. CDR3s include the opening cysteine and the closing phenylalanine or tryptophan. The D gene is left open where the match is weak. A row's size may be missing; if present it is once, few, many or a size class.

length	V	D	J	size	DNA	CDR3
16	TRBV12-3/TRBV12-4	TRBD2	TRBJ2-5	.	TGTGCCAGCAGCTTAGCGAGAAAAGGGGAGGGGGAGACCCAGTACTTC	CASSLARKGEGETQYF
16	TRBV12-3/TRBV12-4	TRBD1	TRBJ1-5	.	TGTGCCAGCAGTTTTCCCCAGGGGGGTACAAATCAGCCCCAGCATTTT	CASSFPQGGTNQPQHF
15	TRBV7-2	.	TRBJ1-5	few	TGTGCCAGCAGCTGGGGCGGTAAACGGAATCAGCCCCAGCATTTT	CASSWGGKRNQPQHF
15	TRBV5-1	.	TRBJ2-3	.	TGCGCCAGCAGCTTGGATGGCAGGATTCAGGATACGCAGTATTTT	CASSLDGRIQDTQYF
12	TRBV4-1	.	TRBJ2-3	.	TGCGCCAGCAGCCCCCCCGAGGATACGCAGTATTTT	CASSPPEDTQYF
12	TRBV30	.	TRBJ1-5	.	TGTGCCTGGAGTAAGCCTGGGCAGCCCCAGCATTTT	CAWSKPGQPQHF
14	TRBV20-1	.	TRBJ1-5	few	TGCAGTGCTAGCGACCCTGTACAGGATCAGCCCCAGCATTTT	CSASDPVQDQPQHF
15	TRBV15	.	TRBJ2-3	.	TGTGCCACCAGCAGAGAGGGAACTAGCACAGATACGCAGTATTTT	CATSREGTSTDTQYF
12	TRBV6-2/TRBV6-3	.	TRBJ2-7	.	TGTGCCAGCAGTTACGTCCAACACGAGCAGTACTTC	CASSYVQHEQYF
16	TRBV20-1	TRBD2	TRBJ2-5	.	TGCAGTGCTAGAGATTGGGTAGCGGGCATTCAAGAGACCCAGTACTTC	CSARDWVAGIQETQYF
15	TRBV6-1	.	TRBJ2-5	few	TGTGCCAGCAGTGAAGAGCGGCAGGGAGGAGAGACCCAGTACTTC	CASSEERQGGETQYF
13	TRBV6-5	TRBD1	TRBJ1-1	.	TGTGCCAGCATCTTTAGACAGGGTGGTTCTGCTTTCTTT	CASIFRQGGSAFF
15	TRBV6-2/TRBV6-3	.	TRBJ2-3	.	TGTGCCAGCAGTTTTTATGGGCGTAGCACAGATACGCAGTATTTT	CASSFYGRSTDTQYF
14	TRBV5-5	.	TRBJ2-7	.	TGTGCCAGCAGCTTGGAGTTTTTCACCTACGAGCAGTACTTC	CASSLEFFTYEQYF
16	TRBV4-3	.	TRBJ1-4	.	TGCGCCAGCAGCCAAGGGAATTCGGCAACTAATGAAAAACTGTTTTTT	CASSQGNSATNEKLFF
15	TRBV7-2	TRBD1	TRBJ1-1	.	TGTGCCAGCAGCTTAGGGGACAGGGAAGCCACTGAAGCTTTCTTT	CASSLGDREATEAFF
14	TRBV10-3	.	TRBJ2-7	few	TGTGCCATCAGTGACGCCGGACAGTACTACGAGCAGTACTTC	CAISDAGQYYEQYF
14	TRBV12-3/TRBV12-4	.	TRBJ2-7	.	TGTGCCAGCAGTACACAGGGTGGGGCCTACGAGCAGTACTTC	CASSTQGGAYEQYF
10	TRBV2	.	TRBJ2-2	.	TGTGCCAGCAAAGCCGGGGAGCTGTTTTTT	CASKAGELFF
15	TRBV6-1	.	TRBJ2-5	.	TGTGCCAGCAGTGACGGGGACTGGTATTTGGGGGCCCAGTACTTC	CASSDGDWYLGAQYF
14	TRBV7-9	TRBD2	TRBJ2-5	.	TGTGCCAGCAGCTCGGGACTACCGCCGGAGACCCAGTACTTC	CASSSGLPPETQYF
14	TRBV27	TRBD1	TRBJ2-3	few	TGTGCCAGCACACCGGGACAGTTCACAGATACGCAGTATTTT	CASTPGQFTDTQYF
18	TRBV15	.	TRBJ1-6	many	TGTGCCACCAGCAGAGCCGGGACGATTAGCTCCTATAATTCACCCCTCCACTTT	CATSRAGTISSYNSPLHF
14	TRBV11-3	.	TRBJ2-7	.	TGTGCCAGCAGCTCCCCCCAGAGCTCCTACGAGCAGTACTTC	CASSSPQSSYEQYF